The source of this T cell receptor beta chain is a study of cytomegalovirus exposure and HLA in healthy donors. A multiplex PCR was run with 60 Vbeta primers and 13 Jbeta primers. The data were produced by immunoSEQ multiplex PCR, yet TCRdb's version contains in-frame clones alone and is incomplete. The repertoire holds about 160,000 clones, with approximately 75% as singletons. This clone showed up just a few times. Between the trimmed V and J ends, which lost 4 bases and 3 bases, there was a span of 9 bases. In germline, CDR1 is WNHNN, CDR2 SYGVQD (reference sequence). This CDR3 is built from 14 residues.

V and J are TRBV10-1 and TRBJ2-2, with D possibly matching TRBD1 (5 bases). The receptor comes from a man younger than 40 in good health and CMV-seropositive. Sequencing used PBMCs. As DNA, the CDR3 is TGCGCCAGCAGTGCAGGGTCGGACACCGGGGAGCTGTTTTTT. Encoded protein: CASSAGSDTGELFF.